One and the same sample provided the 30 T cell receptor beta chains below, sequenced in a study of tumor-infiltrating lymphocytes in primary liver carcinoma. A constant-region primer served to make TCR beta cDNA from about 500 ng total RNA. For TCR beta, libraries were produced by three nested multiplex PCR rounds using slightly modified ARM-PCR. For around 9 cycles apiece, the opening two PCR rounds ran with TRBV1-TRBV30 forward primers and a C-beta reverse primer. TCRdb reprocessed the multiplex PCR reads via MiXCR and lists one record per CDR3 protein. The sample includes approximately 110,000 distinct CDR3 sequences, about four fifths seen only once; the top ten take 15% to 20%. The roughly 17-31 mg bulk tissue piece was not sorted before simultaneous RNA and DNA extraction. The sample was liver tumor tissue from sampling region 3. As for subset: tumor region T3, left-lateral pole. The receptor set was obtained from a man aged 40-55 years with primary liver carcinoma and hepatitis B virus infection.

This clonotype was found a few times. This may be a read error: a much more frequent sequence differs by one nucleotide. The chain employs TRBV11-2 and TRBJ1-1; the D is unclear. Trimming pared 5 bases from V and 3 bases from J, leaving 10 bases between. This CDR3 comprises 13 residues. Germline V gene lookup returns CDR1 SGHAT and CDR2 FQNNGV. CDR3 sequence: CASSLGEDTEAFF. In DNA form, the CDR3 reads TGTGCCAGCAGCCTCGGGGAGGACACTGAAGCTTTCTTT.

The gene calls are TRBV29-1 and TRBJ1-1; TRBD1 might be the D (5 bases). The CDR3 is 15 amino acids. Germline CDR1 SQVTM, CDR2 ANQGSEA. Trimming removed 3 bases from V and 6 bases from J, with 20 bases in between. For the CDR3, the DNA is TGCAGCGTTGACGAGGCGTGGGGGATGAGGGCTGAAGCTTTCTTT. Its translation: CSVDEAWGMRAEAFF.

A word on this clonotype: The germline gene is not matched at one end of the junction; a read error may be the cause. J is TRBJ2-5 and V is TRBV29-1; TRBD2 is a possible D gene (5 bases). Germline CDR1 reads SQVTM; CDR2 reads ANQGSEA. The CDR3 runs 15 residues. CDR3 residues: CSVGGPGHFQETQYF. As DNA, the CDR3 is TGCAGTGTTGGAGGACCCGGGCACTTCCAAGAGACCCAGTACTTT.

For this clonotype: One junction end does not reproduce the germline sequence, and a read error may be involved. DNA of the CDR3: TGTACCAGCAGCGGACAGGGCTCCTATGAGCAGTACTTC. Its protein product is CTSSGQGSYEQYF. This chain links TRBV5-4 with TRBJ2-7, with 8 bases that match TRBD1. The CDR3 spans 13 residues. Germline V gene data show CDR1 as SGHNT and CDR2 as YYREEE (reference sequence).

The V and J genes are TRBV29-1 and TRBJ2-2; 7 positions match TRBD1. Germline trimming cut 7 bases from V and 7 bases from J; bases unmatched to any gene: 12. CDR1 is SQVTM, CDR2 ANQGSEA, per germline. The CDR3 loop spans 14 amino acids. The CDR3 is CSAYGTVVSGELFF. CDR3 sequence (DNA): TGCAGCGCCTATGGGACAGTGGTTAGCGGGGAGCTGTTTTTT.

For this clonotype: This CDR3 is missing its conserved last phenylalanine or tryptophan, likely due to a read error. This chain joins TRBV11-1 and TRBJ2-7; D may be TRBD2 (5 bases). The V gene's germline CDR1 is SGHAT and CDR2 FQDESV (reference sequence). This CDR3 comprises 13 residues. In DNA, the CDR3 is TGTGCAAGCAGGAGGAAGCGATCCTACGAGCAGTACTTG. It yields the protein CASRRKRSYEQYL.

Concerning this clonotype itself: One end of the junction fails to match germline, which may point to a read error. The chain uses TRBV6-5 and TRBJ1-1, with D hard to call. CDR3 length: 13 amino acids. Germline V gives CDR1 MNHEY, CDR2 SVGAGI. CDR3 in DNA: TGTGCCAACAGCCCCTTGGTGAACACTGTAGCTTTCTTT. This codes for CANSPLVNTVAFF.

Turning to this clonotype: Sequence at one end of the junction differs from germline and may be a read error. The V call is TRBV6-2 or TRBV6-3, the J call TRBJ2-5; tentatively, D is TRBD2 (6 bases). The CDR3 totals 14 residues. CDR1 and CDR2 from the germline V gene are MNHEY and SVGEGT. The DNA for the CDR3 is TGTGCTAGCAATTACACGGGAGCTGGCGAGACCCAGTACTTC. The encoded protein is CASNYTGAGETQYF.

Judged by abundance, this clonotype is medium-sized. The gene calls are TRBV5-6 and TRBJ1-3; tentatively, D is TRBD1 (6 bases). V was shortened by 4 bases and J by 0 bases, with 8 bases between the two germline ends. This CDR3 comprises 14 residues. The germline CDR1 and CDR2 sequences are SGHDT and YYEEEE. The CDR3 region has the DNA TGTGCCAGCAGCCCGGACAGCTCTGGAAACACCATATATTTT. Amino acid sequence: CASSPDSSGNTIYF.

Points on this clonotype: A much larger clonotype is one base distant, so this may be a read error. The genes are TRBV4-1 and TRBJ1-1; TRBD1 might be the D (5 bases). CDR1 MGHRA and CDR2 YSYEKL come from the germline V gene. This CDR3 is 12 amino acids long. CDR3 sequence: CASNQVDSGGIF. The CDR3 bases are TGCGCCAGCAACCAAGTTGATTCTGGGGGTATCTTT.

About this clonotype: As the CDR3 is not closed by the conserved phenylalanine or tryptophan, this likely results from a read error. The chain links TRBV29-1 to TRBJ2-5; D unresolved. In germline, CDR1 is SQVTM, CDR2 ANQGSEA. The CDR3 sequence is 13 residues long. This chain's CDR3 is CSVAASHQENQYL. DNA of the CDR3: TGCAGCGTTGCAGCTTCACACCAAGAGAACCAGTACCTC.

Here the CDR3 reads CTPRDKAAEEDVQYF. CDR3 nucleotide sequence: TGTACCCCTAGAGATAAGGCGGCTGAGGAGGACGTGCAGTACTTC. This rearrangement joins TRBV6-9 to TRBJ2-7; D may be TRBD2 (5 bases). Germline V lookup: CDR1 MNHGY, CDR2 SVAAGI. The CDR3 contains 15 residues.

The chain carries TRBV19 and TRBJ2-6; D is uncertain. CDR3 length: 15 amino acids. Germline V gene sequence: CDR1 LNHDA, CDR2 SQIVND (reference sequence). The CDR3: CESSAQSSGANVLTF. CDR3 bases: TGTGAAAGTAGTGCTCAGAGCTCTGGGGCCAACGTCCTGACTTTC.

As concerns this clonotype: One end of the junction does not line up with germline, which may come from a read error. The gene calls are TRBV12-5 and TRBJ1-1, with D possibly matching TRBD1 (6 bases). Germline V gives CDR1 LGHNT, CDR2 FRNRAP. The CDR3 contains 17 residues. This CDR3 reads CVSGLPRNWDKDTEAFF. The CDR3 coding sequence is TGTGTTAGTGGTTTGCCTAGAAACTGGGACAAAGACACTGAAGCTTTCTTT. The full variable domain, completed using reference TRBV12-5 and TRBJ1-1, is DARVTQTPRHKVTEMGQEVTMRCQPILGHNTVFWYRQTMMQGLELLAYFRNRAPLDDSGMPKDRFSAEMPDATLATLKIQPSEPRDSAVYFCVSGLPRNWDKDTEAFFGQGTRLTVV.

A remark on this clonotype: No conserved phenylalanine or tryptophan is present at the end of the CDR3, so a read error is the likely explanation. The gene calls are TRBV5-1 and TRBJ2-2; D gene uncertain. The length of the CDR3 is 15 residues. Germline CDR1 is SGHRS and CDR2 is YFSETQ. CDR3 DNA sequence: TGCGCCTGCAGCTTGAGTCCCTCGAACACCGGGGAGCTGTTTCTT. Protein sequence: CACSLSPSNTGELFL.

This clonotype came up many times. V and J are TRBV5-6 and TRBJ1-6; D is possibly TRBD1 (5 bases). Germline-derived CDR1 and CDR2 are SGHDT and YYEEEE. CDR3 length: 15 residues. V shed 0 bases and J shed 9 bases, with 13 bases lying between them. The CDR3 sequence: CASSLAPGGGSPLHF. The DNA for the CDR3 is TGTGCCAGCAGCTTGGCCCCTGGGGGGGGTTCACCCCTCCACTTT.

Only a few counts were recorded for this clonotype. Germline is not matched at one junction end, which may reflect a read error. The chain recombines TRBV29-1 with TRBJ2-7; possibly TRBD1 or TRBD2 for D (5 bases each). CDR3 length equals 15 residues. Germline CDR1 reads SQVTM; CDR2 reads ANQGSEA. The CDR3 coding sequence is TGCAGCGTTGCGAGTGGATGGGGGACGCCTTACGAGCAGTATTTC. It translates to CSVASGWGTPYEQYF.

Comment on this clonotype: As the CDR3 is not closed by the conserved phenylalanine or tryptophan, this likely results from a read error. The DNA is left out, because the CDR3 cannot be placed on it with certainty; the CDR3 is given as TCRdb lists it. The V call is TRBV12-5, the J call TRBJ2-7; the listed D gene, TRBD1, was not tested against the DNA. CDR1 and CDR2 (germline): LGHNT, FRNRAP. Ends included, the CDR3 has 13 residues. CDR3 residues: CACEGTDSYELYY.

Only one count was recorded for this clonotype. A read error may produce the germline difference seen at one junction end. This rearrangement joins TRBV29-1 to TRBJ2-5, with a tentative D call TRBD1 (6 bases). This CDR3 comprises 13 residues. In germline, CDR1 is SQVTM, CDR2 ANQGSEA. The CDR3 is CTVGQTYQETQYF. CDR3 nucleotide sequence: TGCACCGTTGGACAGACGTACCAAGAGACTCAGTACTTC.

The V gene is TRBV5-6, the J gene TRBJ2-1, with TRBD2 matching over 10 bases. Germline V gene sequence: CDR1 SGHDT, CDR2 YYEEEE. The CDR3 has 16 amino acids. The CDR3 reads CLSSPSGSGRDNEQFF. The CDR3 nucleotides read TGTCTCAGCAGCCCGTCTGGGAGCGGGAGGGACAATGAGCAGTTCTTC.

For this clonotype: The conserved phenylalanine or tryptophan is not found at the CDR3 terminus, so this likely reflects a read error. The rearrangement joins TRBV12-5 to TRBJ2-5, with a weak D call TRBD2 (5 bases). V lost 6 bases, J lost 4 bases, and 18 bases lay in between. The CDR3 loop spans 15 amino acids. Germline CDR1 reads LGHNT; CDR2 reads FRNRAP. This chain's CDR3 is CASGPKGSEGETQYI. The CDR3 DNA reads as TGTGCTAGTGGCCCGAAAGGGAGCGAAGGAGAGACCCAGTACATC.

This clonotype was detected many times. The chain is built from TRBV7-9 and TRBJ2-7; either TRBD1 or TRBD2 may supply D (5 bases each). The CDR3 is made up of 14 amino acids. Germline assignment: CDR1 SEHNR and CDR2 FQNEAQ (reference sequence). The V and J ends lost 5 bases and 2 bases respectively, with 13 bases between them. CDR3 DNA: TGTGCCAGCAGCCCCAGGGAGAGGGCCTACGAGCAGTACTTC. As protein: CASSPRERAYEQYF.

In the case of this clonotype: Its ends do not fully match the called genes, so a read error is possible. The CDR3 DNA is TGCAGCGGTGAACATAACACTGAAGCTTCCTTT. Its translation: CSGEHNTEASF. This chain uses TRBV29-1 with TRBJ1-1; D uncertain. CDR3 length: 11 amino acids. The germline V gene has CDR1 SQVTM and CDR2 ANQGSEA. The whole variable domain, remainder taken from reference TRBV29-1 and TRBJ1-1, is SAVISQKPSRDICQRGTSLTIQCQVDSQVTMMFWYRQQPGQSLTLIATANQGSEATYESGFVIDKFPISRPNLTFSTLTVSNMSPEDSSIYLCSGEHNTEASFGQGTRLTVV.

The genes are TRBV5-4 and TRBJ2-7, with D uncertain. The CDR3 sequence is 13 residues long. Between the trimmed V and J ends, which lost 5 bases and 2 bases, there was a span of 11 bases. From germline, CDR1 is SGHNT and CDR2 YYREEE (reference sequence). CDR3 loop: CASRLWGTYEQYF. CDR3 nucleotides: TGTGCCAGCAGATTGTGGGGTACCTACGAGCAGTACTTC.

The J gene is TRBJ2-3, the V gene TRBV29-1, with a weak D call TRBD1 (6 bases). Judging by the DNA end, TRBJ2-7 fits better; the J call may be wrong. This CDR3 has 11 amino acids. The germline V gene encodes CDR1 SQVTM and CDR2 ANQGSEA. In nucleotides, the CDR3 is TGCAGCGGAACCCAGGGGTCCGCGCAGTACTTC. Encoded protein: CSGTQGSAQYF.

Points on this clonotype: A read error may explain this, as a much larger clone is one base away. The chain employs TRBV28 and TRBJ2-5; D may match TRBD1 or TRBD2 (5 bases each). The germline gives CDR1 MDHEN, CDR2 SYDVKM. V was trimmed by 8 bases and J by 0 bases, leaving 13 bases between them. CDR3 length equals 14 residues. The CDR3 nucleotides read TGTGCCAGCTTCGTCGAGGGGAACCAAGAGACCCAGTACTTC. This codes for CASFVEGNQETQYF. The whole variable domain, remainder taken from reference TRBV28 and TRBJ2-5, is DVKVTQSSRYLVKRTGEKVFLECVQDMDHENMFWYRQDPGLGLRLIYFSYDVKMKEKGDIPEGYSVSREKKERFSLILESASTNQTSMYLCASFVEGNQETQYFGPGTRLLVL.

Remarks on this clonotype: This may come from a read error, since a much larger clone is one base off. The chain uses TRBV28 and TRBJ2-7; no clear D gene. The CDR3 spans 11 residues. Germline V gene lookup returns CDR1 MDHEN and CDR2 SYDVKM. In DNA form, the CDR3 reads TGTGTCAGCAGTTTTGGGTACGAGCTGTACTTC. It yields the protein CVSSFGYELYF.

The V and J genes are TRBV11-2 and TRBJ2-7, with TRBD2 as a possible D gene (5 bases). V shed 5 bases and J shed 12 bases, with 23 bases lying between them. The CDR3 extends over 14 amino acids. Germline V gene sequence: CDR1 SGHAT, CDR2 FQNNGV. This chain's CDR3 is CASSLPDEAQRTYF. CDR3 nucleotides: TGTGCCAGCAGCCTGCCAGATGAAGCTCAGCGGACGTACTTC.

The table lists this clonotype with a count of one. This rearrangement joins TRBV4-1 to TRBJ2-3, with D possibly being TRBD1 or TRBD2 (5 bases each). Trimming pared 6 bases from V and 3 bases from J, leaving 16 bases between. The CDR3 totals 15 residues. CDR1 is MGHRA and CDR2 is YSYEKL in the germline V gene. CDR3 amino acids: CASRVNNRRTDTQYF. The CDR3 DNA sequence: TGCGCCAGCAGGGTCAATAACAGGAGGACAGATACGCAGTATTTT.

Concerning this clonotype: Given a much more abundant clone one base away, this may be a read error. The chain carries TRBV5-1 and TRBJ2-2; D unclear. Germline V gene sequence: CDR1 SGHRS, CDR2 YFSETQ. This CDR3 contains 11 residues. The CDR3 reads CVSKKYEELFF. The CDR3 DNA reads TGCGTCAGCAAGAAGTACGAGGAGCTGTTTTTT. The full variable domain, with the rest looked up from reference TRBV5-1 and TRBJ2-2, is KAGVTQTPRYLIKTRGQQVTLSCSPISGHRSVSWYQQTPGQGLQFLFEYFSETQRNKGNFPGRFSGRQFSNSRSEMNVSTLELGDSALYLCVSKKYEELFFGEGSRLTVL.